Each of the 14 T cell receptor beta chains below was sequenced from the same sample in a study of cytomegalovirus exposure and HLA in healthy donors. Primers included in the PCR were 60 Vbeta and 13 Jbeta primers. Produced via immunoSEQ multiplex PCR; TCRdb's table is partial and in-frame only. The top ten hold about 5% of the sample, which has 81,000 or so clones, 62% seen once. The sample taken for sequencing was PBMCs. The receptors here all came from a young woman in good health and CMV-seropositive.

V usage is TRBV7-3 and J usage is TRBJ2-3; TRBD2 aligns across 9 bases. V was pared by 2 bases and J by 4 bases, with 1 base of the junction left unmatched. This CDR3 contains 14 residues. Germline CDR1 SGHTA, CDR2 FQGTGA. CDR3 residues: CASSLQRGADTQYF. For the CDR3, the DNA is TGTGCCAGCAGCTTACAGCGGGGGGCAGATACGCAGTATTTT.

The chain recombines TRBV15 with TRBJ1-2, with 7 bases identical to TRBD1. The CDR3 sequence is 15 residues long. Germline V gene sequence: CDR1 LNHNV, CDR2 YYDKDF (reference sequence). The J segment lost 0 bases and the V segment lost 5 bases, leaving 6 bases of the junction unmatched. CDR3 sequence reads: CATSVTGWANYGYTF. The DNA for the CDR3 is TGTGCCACCAGCGTGACAGGGTGGGCTAACTATGGCTACACCTTC.

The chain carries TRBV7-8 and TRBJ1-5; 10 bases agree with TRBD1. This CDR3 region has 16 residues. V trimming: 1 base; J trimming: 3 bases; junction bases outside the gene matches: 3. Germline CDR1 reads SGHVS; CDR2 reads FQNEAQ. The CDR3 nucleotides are TGTGCCAGCAGCTTAGAGGGACAGGGGTACAATCAGCCCCAGCATTTT. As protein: CASSLEGQGYNQPQHF.

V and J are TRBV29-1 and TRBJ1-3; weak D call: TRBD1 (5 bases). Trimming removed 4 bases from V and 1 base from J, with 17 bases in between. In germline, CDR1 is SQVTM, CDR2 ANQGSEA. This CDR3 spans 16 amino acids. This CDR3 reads CSVVGIQEGSGNTIYF. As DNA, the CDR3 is TGCAGCGTTGTGGGGATACAGGAGGGTTCTGGAAACACCATATATTTT.

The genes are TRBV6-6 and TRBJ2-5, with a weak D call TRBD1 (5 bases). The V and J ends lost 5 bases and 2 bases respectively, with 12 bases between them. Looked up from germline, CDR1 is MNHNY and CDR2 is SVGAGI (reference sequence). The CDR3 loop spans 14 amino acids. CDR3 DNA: TGTGCCAGCAGTCTAAGGGGAAGGCAAGAGACCCAGTACTTC. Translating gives CASSLRGRQETQYF.

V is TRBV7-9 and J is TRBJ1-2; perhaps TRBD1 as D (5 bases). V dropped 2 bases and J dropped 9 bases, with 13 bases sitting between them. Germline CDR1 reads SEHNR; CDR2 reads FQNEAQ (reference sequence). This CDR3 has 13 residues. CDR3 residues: CASSLQGVVSYTF. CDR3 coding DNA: TGTGCCAGCAGCTTACAAGGGGTTGTGAGCTACACCTTC.

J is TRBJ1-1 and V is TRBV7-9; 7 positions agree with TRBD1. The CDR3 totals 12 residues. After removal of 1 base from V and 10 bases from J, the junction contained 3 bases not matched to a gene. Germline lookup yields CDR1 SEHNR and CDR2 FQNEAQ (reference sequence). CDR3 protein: CASSLDRGRAFF. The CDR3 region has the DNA TGTGCCAGCAGCTTAGACAGGGGAAGAGCTTTCTTT. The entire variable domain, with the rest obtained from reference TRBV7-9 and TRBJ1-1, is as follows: DTGVSQNPRHKITKRGQNVTFRCDPISEHNRLYWYRQTLGQGPEFLTYFQNEAQLEKSRLLSDRFSAERPKGSFSTLEIQRTEQGDSAMYLCASSLDRGRAFFGQGTRLTVV.

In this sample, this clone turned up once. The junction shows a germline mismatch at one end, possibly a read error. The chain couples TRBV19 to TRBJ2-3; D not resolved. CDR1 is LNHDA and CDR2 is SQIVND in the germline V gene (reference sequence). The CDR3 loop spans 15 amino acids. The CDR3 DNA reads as TGTGCCAGTAGTATCGGGTCCAGAAGCACAAATACGCAGTATTTT. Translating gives CASSIGSRSTNTQYF.

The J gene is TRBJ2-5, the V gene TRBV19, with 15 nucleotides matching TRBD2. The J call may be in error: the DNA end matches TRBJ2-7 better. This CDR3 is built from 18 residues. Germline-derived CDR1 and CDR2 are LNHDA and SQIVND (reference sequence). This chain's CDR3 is CASSPRTSGGALSYEQYF. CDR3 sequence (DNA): TGTGCCAGTAGCCCGAGGACTAGCGGGGGGGCTCTCTCCTACGAGCAGTACTTC.

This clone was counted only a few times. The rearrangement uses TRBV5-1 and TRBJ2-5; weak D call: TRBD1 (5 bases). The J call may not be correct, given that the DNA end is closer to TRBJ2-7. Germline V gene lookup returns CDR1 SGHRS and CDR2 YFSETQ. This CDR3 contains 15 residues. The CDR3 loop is CASSLVPGASYEQYF. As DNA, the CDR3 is TGCGCCAGCAGCTTGGTACCTGGGGCCTCCTACGAGCAGTACTTC.

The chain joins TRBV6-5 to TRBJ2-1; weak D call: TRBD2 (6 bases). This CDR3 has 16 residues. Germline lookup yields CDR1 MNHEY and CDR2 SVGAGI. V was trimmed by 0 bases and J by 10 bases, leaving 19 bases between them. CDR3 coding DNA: TGTGCCAGCAGTTACTCCTTAGCGGTTTGGGCGGGGGAGCAGTTCTTC. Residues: CASSYSLAVWAGEQFF.

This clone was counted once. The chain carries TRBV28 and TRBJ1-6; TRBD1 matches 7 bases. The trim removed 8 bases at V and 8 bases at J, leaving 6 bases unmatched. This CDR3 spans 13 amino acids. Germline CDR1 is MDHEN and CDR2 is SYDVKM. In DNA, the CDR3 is TGTGCCAGCCGTGGGACAGCTGATTCACCCCTCCACTTT. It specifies CASRGTADSPLHF.

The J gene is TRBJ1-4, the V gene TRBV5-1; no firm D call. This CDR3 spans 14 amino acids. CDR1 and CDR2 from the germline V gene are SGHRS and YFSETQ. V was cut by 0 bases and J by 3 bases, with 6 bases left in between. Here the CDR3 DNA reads TGCGCCAGCAGCTTGGGACAACCTAATGAAAAACTGTTTTTT. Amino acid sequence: CASSLGQPNEKLFF.

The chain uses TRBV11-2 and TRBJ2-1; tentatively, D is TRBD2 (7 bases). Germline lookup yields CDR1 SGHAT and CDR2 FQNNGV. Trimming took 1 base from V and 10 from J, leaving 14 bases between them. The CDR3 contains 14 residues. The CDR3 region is CASSLGSGGLEQFF. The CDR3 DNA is TGTGCCAGCAGCTTAGGTTCGGGGGGCTTGGAGCAGTTCTTC. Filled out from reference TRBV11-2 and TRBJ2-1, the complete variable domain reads EAGVAQSPRYKIIEKRQSVAFWCNPISGHATLYWYQQILGQGPKLLIQFQNNGVVDDSQLPKDRFSAERLKGVDSTLKIQPAKLEDSAVYLCASSLGSGGLEQFFGPGTRLTVL.